This T cell receptor beta chain was identified during a study of blood T cell repertoires in COVID-19. Authors' data handling: Reference gene primer amplification gave estimated nucleated cell counts. Only in-frame clones appear in the TCRdb table, and some are missing; sequencing was by immunoSEQ multiplex PCR. The DNA was the basis for D and trimming; V, J and clone size are from that table. This table has around 480,000 clones, roughly 87% appearing once. Participants were aged about 18 to 89 years from 24 US areas. Donors were grouped by their self-reported clinical history. The V and J ends lost 1 base and 4 bases respectively, with 13 bases between them. Germline V gene data show CDR1 as GTSNPN and CDR2 as SVGIG (reference sequence). The CDR3 totals 15 residues. The sample holds a few counts of this clone.

This clonotype was obtained from a woman aged 18 to 35 who had recovered from COVID-19. This sequence joins TRBV30 and TRBJ1-4; D ambiguous. The sample was PBMCs or T cells enriched from blood (not recorded which). The CDR3 coding sequence is TGTGCCTGGAGTGGTAGAAAAGAAGTTAATGAAAAACTGTTTTTT. Its translation: CAWSGRKEVNEKLFF.